The 26 T cell receptor beta chains below come from one sample, sequenced in a study of blood T cell repertoires in COVID-19. Method: immunoSEQ multiplex PCR; TCRdb's copy keeps in-frame clones and lacks some. The sample includes more than 300,000 clones, more than 90% of them seen just once. The sequenced sample was PBMCs or T cells enriched from blood (not recorded which). The origin of the receptors is a woman aged 25 to 39 who had been exposed to COVID-19.

The genes are TRBV5-1 and TRBJ1-4, with TRBD1 matching over 7 bases. Germline CDR1 is SGHRS and CDR2 is YFSETQ. The CDR3 totals 14 residues. Unmatched junction bases numbered 6, after V lost 5 bases and J lost 5 bases. CDR3 bases: TGCGCCAGCAGGCCGGGACAGCCCAATGAAAAACTGTTTTTT. Protein sequence: CASRPGQPNEKLFF.

To note about this clone: Other DNA variants within this sample encode the same CDR3. V gene TRBV5-1 combines with J gene TRBJ1-2; the match to TRBD1 covers 8 bases. CDR1 and CDR2 (germline): SGHRS, YFSETQ. This CDR3 has 13 residues. The V and J ends lost 0 bases and 8 bases, in that order; junction bases with no gene match: 3. The CDR3 coding sequence is TGCGCCAGCAGCTTGGGCCAGGGGGCGGGCTACACCTTC. It yields the protein CASSLGQGAGYTF.

The rearrangement uses TRBV6-5 and TRBJ1-1; D is ambiguous. The CDR3 runs to 13 residues. CDR1 is MNHEY, CDR2 SVGAGI, per germline. Trimming removed 0 bases at V and 8 bases at J, with 10 bases between. CDR3 protein: CASSYSTGLEAFF. The CDR3 region has the DNA TGTGCCAGCAGTTACTCAACCGGTTTGGAAGCTTTCTTT.

The chain has TRBV4-3 and TRBJ1-1, with TRBD1 as a possible D gene (5 bases). The CDR3 runs to 15 residues. The germline gives CDR1 LGHNA, CDR2 YSLEER. V was cut by 6 bases and J by 3 bases, with 17 bases left in between. Written as DNA, the CDR3 is TGCGCCAGCAGGGGCCACCCCGGGGGGGACACTGAAGCTTTCTTT. Translating gives CASRGHPGGDTEAFF.

This chain links TRBV5-4 with TRBJ2-2, with D possibly TRBD1 on 5 matching bases. Germline values: CDR1 SGHNT, CDR2 YYREEE (reference sequence). With 2 bases removed from V and 5 bases from J, the gap between germline ends came to 13 bases. The CDR3 totals 15 residues. The CDR3 loop reads CASSFQGLDTGELFF. DNA for the CDR3: TGTGCCAGCAGCTTTCAGGGATTGGATACCGGGGAGCTGTTTTTT.

The rearrangement joins TRBV12-3 or TRBV12-4 to TRBJ1-2; 7 nucleotides match TRBD1. CDR3 length: 13 amino acids. The trim removed 3 bases at V and 5 bases at J, leaving 3 bases unmatched. CDR3 loop: CASSLTGQYGYTF. The CDR3 DNA sequence: TGTGCCAGCAGTTTGACAGGGCAGTATGGCTACACCTTC.

This chain uses TRBV7-9 with TRBJ1-2, with D unclear. The CDR3 consists of 13 residues. Germline CDR1 and CDR2: SEHNR and FQNEAQ (reference sequence). V was pared by 6 bases and J by 6 bases, with 14 bases between. The CDR3 DNA reads TGTGCCAGCAGGAGCGGAGTAGGTGATGGCTACACCTTC. It codes for CASRSGVGDGYTF.

This clone was observed a few times. The chain recombines TRBV2 with TRBJ1-4, with D uncertain. Trimming pared 7 bases from V and 4 bases from J, leaving 13 bases between. The CDR3 contains 14 residues. Germline V lookup: CDR1 SNHLY, CDR2 FYNNEI. DNA of the CDR3: TGTGCCAGCAACGGAGCGGCTTATAATGAAAAACTGTTTTTT. Its protein product is CASNGAAYNEKLFF.

This chain links TRBV19 with TRBJ1-2; D possibly corresponds to TRBD1 (5 bases). Looked up from germline, CDR1 is LNHDA and CDR2 is SQIVND (reference sequence). The CDR3 covers 13 residues. Trimming took 4 bases from V and 8 from J, leaving 14 bases between them. The CDR3, as DNA: TGTGCCAGTAGTACGGTCTCGGGGGTCGGCTACACCTTC. Its translation: CASSTVSGVGYTF.

V gene TRBV13 combines with J gene TRBJ2-7; 9 bases align to TRBD2. The V gene end was trimmed by 5 bases and the J gene end by 2 bases; junction bases not matched to a gene: 7. This CDR3 has 15 amino acids. Looked up from germline, CDR1 is PRHDT and CDR2 is FYEKMQ (reference sequence). CDR3 DNA: TGTGCCAGCAGCGCCCTCGGCGGGGGGGCCTACGAGCAGTACTTC. Translation gives CASSALGGGAYEQYF.

V usage is TRBV19 and J usage is TRBJ1-2, with a tentative D call TRBD1 (5 bases). This CDR3 spans 15 amino acids. Germline assignment: CDR1 LNHDA and CDR2 SQIVND (reference sequence). The V end was cut by 6 bases, the J end by 1 base, with 15 bases between. The CDR3 DNA reads TGTGCCAGTAGCCCCCGGGGGGTCCTTAACTATGGCTACACCTTC. Its protein product is CASSPRGVLNYGYTF. Full variable domain (outside the CDR3, taken from reference TRBV19 and TRBJ1-2): DGGITQSPKYLFRKEGQNVTLSCEQNLNHDAMYWYRQDPGQGLRLIYYSQIVNDFQKGDIAEGYSVSREKKESFPLTVTSAQKNPTAFYLCASSPRGVLNYGYTFGSGTRLTVV.

This clone occurred a few times. The chain links TRBV10-3 to TRBJ2-1, with 10 bases fitting TRBD2. The J segment lost 4 bases and the V segment lost 6 bases, leaving 6 bases of the junction unmatched. CDR1 and CDR2 (germline): ENHRY, SYGVKD. CDR3 length: 15 residues. The CDR3 loop reads CAIRSLAGNYNEQFF. The CDR3 region has the DNA TGTGCCATCAGATCACTAGCGGGGAATTACAATGAGCAGTTCTTC.

V is TRBV7-2 and J is TRBJ1-1; tentative D call: TRBD1 (6 bases). Trimming pared 3 bases from V and 4 bases from J, leaving 18 bases between. The CDR3 is 16 amino acids. The germline CDR1 and CDR2 sequences are SGHTA and FQGNSA. CDR3 bases: TGTGCCAGCAGCTTCCGGCCCCAGGGGCTGGGCACTGAAGCTTTCTTT. This codes for CASSFRPQGLGTEAFF.

The rearrangement uses TRBV3-1 (or the pseudogene TRBV3-2) and TRBJ2-5, with D perhaps TRBD2 (5 bases). CDR1 and CDR2 from the germline V gene are LGHDT and YNNKEL (reference sequence). The CDR3 sequence is 14 residues long. V was clipped by 0 bases and J by 3 bases, with 8 bases between them. The DNA of the CDR3 is TGTGCCAGCAGCCAAGAGCTAGCAAAAGAGACCCAGTACTTC. Translating it yields CASSQELAKETQYF.

The chain is built from TRBV27 and TRBJ1-2, with 9 bases that match TRBD1. CDR1 and CDR2 from the germline V gene are MNHEY and SMNVEV (reference sequence). The CDR3 consists of 14 residues. J was trimmed by 1 base and V by 5 bases; bases with no gene match: 2. DNA of the CDR3: TGTGCCAGCAGTCGGACAGGGGTTAACTATGGCTACACCTTC. Encoded protein: CASSRTGVNYGYTF.

The rearrangement joins TRBV18 to TRBJ1-1; D is ambiguous. From germline, CDR1 is KGHSH and CDR2 LQKENI. The V end was cut by 4 bases, the J end by 3 bases, with 15 bases between. The CDR3 loop spans 15 amino acids. The CDR3 region is CASSRNAGIDTEAFF. CDR3 coding DNA: TGTGCCAGCTCACGAAACGCAGGTATCGACACTGAAGCTTTCTTT.

V usage is TRBV3-1 (or the pseudogene TRBV3-2) and J usage is TRBJ1-3; D uncertain. Between the trimmed V and J ends, which lost 2 bases and 4 bases, there was a span of 9 bases. Per germline, CDR1 LGHDT and CDR2 YNNKEL (reference sequence). The CDR3 covers 14 residues. CDR3 bases: TGTGCCAGCAGCCAAAGGTCAGGAGGAAACACCATATATTTT. This codes for CASSQRSGGNTIYF.

The chain employs TRBV19 and TRBJ2-2; 9 bases are shared with TRBD2. From germline, CDR1 is LNHDA and CDR2 SQIVND (reference sequence). The CDR3 is made up of 19 amino acids. With V trimmed by 1 base and J by 7 bases, 16 bases remained unmatched. In DNA, the CDR3 is TGTGCCAGTAGTATAGGTCGTGTTCGCGGGGGGGCCCGGGACGGGGAGCTGTTTTTT. Its protein product is CASSIGRVRGGARDGELFF. Based on the CDR3 plus reference TRBV19 and TRBJ2-2, the full variable domain is DGGITQSPKYLFRKEGQNVTLSCEQNLNHDAMYWYRQDPGQGLRLIYYSQIVNDFQKGDIAEGYSVSREKKESFPLTVTSAQKNPTAFYLCASSIGRVRGGARDGELFFGEGSRLTVL.

This sequence joins TRBV24-1 and TRBJ2-3; D might be TRBD1 (5 bases). This CDR3 is 19 amino acids long. Germline CDR1 and CDR2: KGHDR and SFDVKD. The V gene lost 1 base and the J gene lost 0 bases, with 19 bases spanning the gap. CDR3 sequence: CATSDLPSKGPYSTDTQYF. The CDR3 DNA reads as TGTGCCACCAGTGATTTACCATCAAAGGGGCCTTATAGCACAGATACGCAGTATTTT.

Comments on this clone: Without the conserved terminal phenylalanine or tryptophan, this CDR3 likely stems from a read error. The limits of the CDR3 on the DNA are not certain, so only TCRdb's listed CDR3 is given. CDR3 in amino acids: CASSEDPAVGLRGKL. The V and J genes are TRBV2 and TRBJ1-1; TRBD1, the table's D call, lacks a check against the DNA. From its first to its last residue, the CDR3 has 15 amino acids. Germline V gives CDR1 SNHLY, CDR2 FYNNEI.

The V call is TRBV5-6, the J call TRBJ1-2; D may be TRBD1 (6 bases). The germline V gene has CDR1 SGHDT and CDR2 YYEEEE. V shed 4 bases and J shed 1 base, with 14 bases lying between them. The CDR3 extends over 15 amino acids. The CDR3 DNA reads as TGTGCCAGCAGCACCGGACAGATTGGTAACTATGGCTACACCTTC. As protein: CASSTGQIGNYGYTF.

The CDR3 reads CASSLLDGHTDTQYF. In nucleotides, the CDR3 is TGTGCCAGCAGCTTGCTGGACGGACACACAGATACGCAGTATTTT. The chain couples TRBV5-5 to TRBJ2-3; tentative D call: TRBD1 (5 bases). CDR1 SGHKS and CDR2 YYEKEE come from the germline V gene (reference sequence). V was pared by 1 base and J by 2 bases, with 11 bases between. The CDR3 is made up of 15 amino acids.

V is TRBV2 and J is TRBJ2-1; 9 nucleotides agree with TRBD1. CDR1 is SNHLY and CDR2 is FYNNEI in the germline V gene. V gave up 6 bases and J gave up 5 bases; unmatched junction bases: 8. This CDR3 spans 15 amino acids. CDR3 DNA sequence: TGTGCCAGCAGGGCCGACAGGGGGGCTAACAATGAGCAGTTCTTC. It translates to CASRADRGANNEQFF.

This chain connects TRBV7-9 to TRBJ2-5; possibly TRBD1 for D (6 bases). Germline V lookup: CDR1 SEHNR, CDR2 FQNEAQ (reference sequence). This CDR3 region has 14 residues. V was clipped by 7 bases and J by 2 bases, with 14 bases between them. The CDR3 region is CASNLGTPQETQYF. The CDR3 DNA is TGTGCCAGCAACCTAGGGACACCTCAAGAGACCCAGTACTTC.

The gene calls are TRBV9 and TRBJ2-2; 10 bases align to TRBD2. Germline V lookup: CDR1 SGDLS, CDR2 YYNGEE. The CDR3 covers 18 residues. The V and J ends lost 2 bases and 7 bases, in that order; junction bases with no gene match: 14. The DNA for the CDR3 is TGTGCCAGCAGCGTGCGGCCGCTGAGCGGGGGGGCCGGCGGGGAGCTGTTTTTT. It yields the protein CASSVRPLSGGAGGELFF.

This chain links TRBV19 with TRBJ1-2; 7 bases align to TRBD1. V was pared by 5 bases and J by 6 bases, with 3 bases of the junction left unmatched. The CDR3 sequence is 12 residues long. CDR1 and CDR2 (germline): LNHDA, SQIVND (reference sequence). DNA of the CDR3: TGTGCCAGTAGTTACAGGGGTGATGGCTACACCTTC. The encoded protein is CASSYRGDGYTF. The full variable domain, in which reference TRBV19 and TRBJ1-2 provide the parts outside the CDR3, is DGGITQSPKYLFRKEGQNVTLSCEQNLNHDAMYWYRQDPGQGLRLIYYSQIVNDFQKGDIAEGYSVSREKKESFPLTVTSAQKNPTAFYLCASSYRGDGYTFGSGTRLTVV.